This is a list of T cell receptor beta chains from one sample in a study of OX40 agonist ivuxolimab in advanced cancers. The repertoire was sequenced with immunoSEQ multiplex PCR; TCRdb's copy has only in-frame clones and lacks some. The data show about 24,000 clones, approximately 78% seen once. The specimen comprised CD4+ or CD8+ T cells sorted from blood, sampled in a trial of the OX40 agonist ivuxolimab. Receptors were obtained from an adult with an advanced solid tumor such as melanoma, head and neck, liver or kidney cancer. CDR3s include the opening cysteine and the closing phenylalanine or tryptophan. The D gene is left open where the match is weak. Size tells how often a clone was seen (once, few, many) or the class of an expanded clone, and some rows leave it out.

cdr3_nt,cdr3_aa,j_call,v_call,clone_size,d_call
TGTGCCAGCAGCCGGCAGGGCGGTGAGCAGTTCTTC,CASSRQGGEQFF,TRBJ2-1,TRBV2,NA,NA
TGTGCCAGCTCACCATACGGGCCAGATACGCAGTATTTT,CASSPYGPDTQYF,TRBJ2-3,TRBV18,NA,NA
TGTGCCAGCGCCAGGGGGCTGGAGGAGACCCAGTACTTC,CASARGLEETQYF,TRBJ2-5,TRBV28,NA,TRBD1
TGTGCCAGCAGCCCACGGCGAACTAGCGGGGGTTCCACAGATACGCAGTATTTT,CASSPRRTSGGSTDTQYF,TRBJ2-3,TRBV7-3,NA,TRBD2
TGTGCCAGCAGTTCCACGGGACGCCTGGATTCACCCCTCCACTTT,CASSSTGRLDSPLHF,TRBJ1-6,TRBV27,NA,NA
TGTGCCAGTAGTTTCCGGGACAGGATCTATGGCTACACCTTC,CASSFRDRIYGYTF,TRBJ1-2,TRBV19,NA,TRBD1
TGTGCCAGCAGTAAGACAGGGGACTATGGCTACACCTTC,CASSKTGDYGYTF,TRBJ1-2,TRBV6-4,medium-sized,TRBD1
TGTGCCAGCAGCCTAAGGGGGGCGGCCAATCAGCCCCAGCATTTT,CASSLRGAANQPQHF,TRBJ1-5,TRBV5-6,NA,NA
TGCGCCAGCAGCCAAGGGACAGTCTATAGCAATCAGCCCCAGCATTTT,CASSQGTVYSNQPQHF,TRBJ1-5,TRBV4-3,NA,NA
TGCAGCGTTGAAGATGGGGCGGGCAATCAGCCCCAGCATTTT,CSVEDGAGNQPQHF,TRBJ1-5,TRBV29-1,NA,NA
TGTGCCAGCAGCTCTGGACAGGGATGGTATGGCTACACCTTC,CASSSGQGWYGYTF,TRBJ1-2,TRBV5-8,NA,TRBD1
TGTGCCAGTAGTATCCAACTAGGTTCCAGCAATCAGCCCCAGCATTTT,CASSIQLGSSNQPQHF,TRBJ1-5,TRBV19,few,NA
TGTGCCAGCAGCCCGGGTCGGAGCTCCTACAATGAGCAGTTCTTC,CASSPGRSSYNEQFF,TRBJ2-1,TRBV7-9,NA,NA
TGTGCCAGCAGTCATCTAAACAATCAGCCCCAGCATTTT,CASSHLNNQPQHF,TRBJ1-5,TRBV6-5,NA,NA
TGTGCCAGCACCCTCGGGACAGGGTATCAGCCCCAGCATTTT,CASTLGTGYQPQHF,TRBJ1-5,TRBV28,NA,TRBD1
TGTGCCTACGGGACAGTGAACACTGAAGCTTTCTTT,CAYGTVNTEAFF,TRBJ1-1,TRBV30,NA,TRBD1
TGTGCCAGCAGCCGGGCAGAGACACCGACCTCTTATGGCTACACCTTC,CASSRAETPTSYGYTF,TRBJ1-2,TRBV7-9,NA,NA
TGTGCCAGCAGACAGGGCGGGGCCAACGTCCTGACTTTC,CASRQGGANVLTF,TRBJ2-6,TRBV19,NA,TRBD1
TGTGCCAGCAGGAAGTCCGGGACAGACAATTATGGCTACACCTTC,CASRKSGTDNYGYTF,TRBJ1-2,TRBV6-5,NA,TRBD1
TGTGCCAGCAGTGCTCGGACGGGGGCCTCCTACGAGCAGTACTTC,CASSARTGASYEQYF,TRBJ2-7,TRBV6-6,NA,NA
TGCAGCGTTCTCACTACAGGGAACAATCAGCCCCAGCATTTT,CSVLTTGNNQPQHF,TRBJ1-5,TRBV29-1,NA,NA
TGCGCCAGCAGCCAAGATCAGGACAGGGTCGCGAATTCACCCCTCCACTTT,CASSQDQDRVANSPLHF,TRBJ1-6,TRBV4-1,NA,TRBD1
TGCAGTGCTAATATGAACACTGAAGCTTTCTTT,CSANMNTEAFF,TRBJ1-1,TRBV20-1,NA,NA
TGCGCCAGCAGCCAAGACAGGGGGCCTCAGCCCCAGCATTTT,CASSQDRGPQPQHF,TRBJ1-5,TRBV4-3,once,TRBD1
TGTGCCAGCAGCTTCGGTAGCGGGGGGGCTACAGATACGCAGTATTTT,CASSFGSGGATDTQYF,TRBJ2-3,TRBV11-2,NA,TRBD2
TGCAGTATGCACCTAAATGAAAAACTGTTTTTT,CSMHLNEKLFF,TRBJ1-4,TRBV20-1,once,NA
TGTGCCAGCAGTCACGGACGGGAGAGAGGAGAGACCCAGTACTTC,CASSHGRERGETQYF,TRBJ2-5,TRBV5-8,once,NA
TGCGCCAGCAGCTTGGGTAACCTCCGGGAGACCCAGTACTTC,CASSLGNLRETQYF,TRBJ2-5,TRBV5-1,NA,NA
TGCGCCAGCAGCTACACTGGACGGAACGCAGAGCAGTTCTTC,CASSYTGRNAEQFF,TRBJ2-1,TRBV5-1,NA,NA
TGCGCCAGCAGCTTCGCCACGGGGGAGCTGTTTTTT,CASSFATGELFF,TRBJ2-2,TRBV5-1,NA,NA
TGTGCCAGCAGCCAAGATTTCATCCCATCGGGAGCCCTTACCTACGAGCAGTACTTC,CASSQDFIPSGALTYEQYF,TRBJ2-7,TRBV14,few,NA
TGTGCCAGCAGCTTAGGGGGTTCCGTGGCCGGGGCCGAGCAGTACTTC,CASSLGGSVAGAEQYF,TRBJ2-7,TRBV7-2,NA,NA
TGTGCCAGCAGCACGGCAGGGGGCAAAGACACTGAAGCTTTCTTT,CASSTAGGKDTEAFF,TRBJ1-1,TRBV28,once,TRBD1
TGTGCCAGCAGCTTGGACTGGGAGGGCGACACTGAAGCTTTCTTT,CASSLDWEGDTEAFF,TRBJ1-1,TRBV5-6,NA,NA
TGTGCCAGCAGCGGACGCCGAGGGCGAAACACCGGGGAGCTGTTTTTT,CASSGRRGRNTGELFF,TRBJ2-2,TRBV9,few,NA
TGCGCCAGCAGCCAACGCGGGACTAGCGGGAGCTCCTACAATGAGCAGTTCTTC,CASSQRGTSGSSYNEQFF,TRBJ2-1,TRBV4-1,NA,TRBD2
TGTGCCAGCAGTTTATACAGCGGGACGAACACCGGGGAGCTGTTTTTT,CASSLYSGTNTGELFF,TRBJ2-2,TRBV27,NA,TRBD2
TGTGCCAGCAGCTTAGCCGGGATCGGGAACAATGAGCAGTTCTTC,CASSLAGIGNNEQFF,TRBJ2-1,TRBV7-2,NA,NA
TGTGCCAGCAGCTTGGTAGGGGCAGAATGGGGAAAACTGTTTTTT,CASSLVGAEWGKLFF,TRBJ1-4,TRBV13,few,NA
TGTGCCAGCAGTTTGGATGGGCGCACAGATACGCAGTATTTT,CASSLDGRTDTQYF,TRBJ2-3,TRBV27,NA,NA
TGTGCCAGCAGCCGCCCCAGGGGAGGCACTGAAGCTTTCTTT,CASSRPRGGTEAFF,TRBJ1-1,TRBV6-5,once,NA
TGTGCCAGCAGCCAGGTCAGCGGAATGAGGCCCGGGGAGCTGTTTTTT,CASSQVSGMRPGELFF,TRBJ2-2,TRBV4-2,NA,NA
TGTGCCAGCAGCGTAGACGCTCTGGACACCGGGGAGCTGTTTTTT,CASSVDALDTGELFF,TRBJ2-2,TRBV9,NA,NA
TGTGCCAGCAGCTTAGTTGACACCGGGGAGCTGTTTTTT,CASSLVDTGELFF,TRBJ2-2,TRBV11-2,NA,NA
TGTGCCAGCAGTACACAGGGGGCAGAATATTCACCCCTCCACTTT,CASSTQGAEYSPLHF,TRBJ1-6,TRBV7-2,NA,TRBD1
TGTGCCAGCAGTGTCCTCAACACAGATACGCAGTATTTT,CASSVLNTDTQYF,TRBJ2-3,TRBV6-1,NA,NA